What follows is one T cell receptor (beta chain) and its context. This CDR3 is 13 amino acids long. Trimming removed 5 bases from V and 0 bases from J, with 7 bases in between. Germline V lookup: CDR1 KGHSH, CDR2 LQKENI. The data were taken from a study of control samples from healthy donors and cancer patients. Assay: immunoSEQ multiplex PCR; the TCRdb copy retains only in-frame clones and omits some. The table includes 230,000 or so clones, just under 95% detected once. The chain employs TRBV18 and TRBJ1-1; D unresolved. The sample was blood. The source is a man aged 45 to 65 in good health. In nucleotides, the CDR3 is TGTGCCAGCTCAATTACGGTGAACACTGAAGCTTTCTTT. This sequence encodes CASSITVNTEAFF.